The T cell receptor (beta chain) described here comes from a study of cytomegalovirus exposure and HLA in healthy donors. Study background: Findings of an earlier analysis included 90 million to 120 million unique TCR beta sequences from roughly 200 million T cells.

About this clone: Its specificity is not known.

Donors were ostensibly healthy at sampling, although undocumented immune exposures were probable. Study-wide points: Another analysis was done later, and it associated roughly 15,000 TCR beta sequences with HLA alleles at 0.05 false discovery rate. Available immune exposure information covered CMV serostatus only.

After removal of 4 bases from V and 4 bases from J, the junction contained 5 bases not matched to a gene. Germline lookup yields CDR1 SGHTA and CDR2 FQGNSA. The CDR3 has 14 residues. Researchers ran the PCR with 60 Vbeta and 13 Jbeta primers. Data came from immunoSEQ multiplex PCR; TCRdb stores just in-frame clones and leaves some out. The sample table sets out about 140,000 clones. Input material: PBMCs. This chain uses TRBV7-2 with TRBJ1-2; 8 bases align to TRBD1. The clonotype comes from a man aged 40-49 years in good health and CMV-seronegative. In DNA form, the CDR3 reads TGTGCCAGCAGCTCCCGGACAGGGACCTATGGCTACACCTTC. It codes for CASSSRTGTYGYTF.